The following is a T cell receptor beta chain sequence with its context. The antigen it binds to is not known. One base away there is no much larger clone; base qualities are not given. The immunoSEQ Assay, a bias-controlled multiplex PCR, was used to amplify TCRbeta CDR3 regions from genomic DNA. The authors' pipeline ran thus. The number of nucleated cells in each sample was estimated by amplification of reference gene primers within the assay. To quantify the absolute abundance of each unique TCRbeta CDR3 rearrangement, sequence reads were collapsed and filtered. For each sample, productive Simpson clonality was calculated as the square root of Simpson's diversity index over productive rearrangements. TCRdb took this table from immuneACCESS and kept in-frame rearrangements with V and J called. Such tables lack part of the clones; where checked against another copy, unresolved V genes explain under half of the gap, and the rest is unexplained. D and trimming were read from the DNA, whereas the V and J calls and clone size are those reported in that table. The table for this sample lists fewer than 95,000 clones; roughly 90% of them were counted only once. The ten largest clones represent approximately 0.74% of the sample.

These data originate in a study of blood T cell repertoires in COVID-19 (dated by TCRdb to about 2020). With regard to the full study: Samples covering the acute and convalescent phases of COVID-19 were provided by collaborators in the United States, Italy and Spain. The material from the prospective study consisted of cDNA or gDNA derived from T cells, B-cell-depleted T cells, or PBMCs. Deeply sampled blood TCRbeta repertoires from subjects exposed to, actively infected with, or recovered from COVID-19 were included in the dataset. The repertoires were released in a freely available public database meant as a resource for research on the immune response to SARS-CoV-2. The samples were drawn from the first 160 participants of the ongoing ImmuneRACE study and from over a thousand subjects provided by 6 global collaborators. The sample metadata nearly always contained a de-identified subject ID, COVID-19 status, age in years and sex. Where available, HLA class I and class II types were taken from metadata supplied by the sample provider and were not determined by assay-based typing.

The CDR3 covers 16 residues, taking in both the cysteine and the phenylalanine. Kept here is only the CDR3 DNA, which spans 48 bases and is read in frame from base 1. Taken from the germline V gene (reference sequence), the CDR1 and CDR2 loops are DFQATT and SNEGSKA. The junction shows trimming of 3 bases on V and 1 base on J, plus 19 bases between the germline ends. General study outcomes and caveats: Clinical and demographic metadata were provided uncurated, with the amount varying by source and participant.

Collaborating institutions collected whole blood in K2EDTA tubes following their own protocols. For TCRbeta analysis, collaborators shipped samples as frozen whole blood, isolated PBMCs, or DNA extracted from either of those sample types. The chain is encoded by TRBV20-1 joined to TRBJ2-7; 5 matching bases give a weak D call of TRBD1. Sequencing used peripheral blood. The receptor was isolated from a woman of 80 years or more with acute or convalescent COVID-19. For the CDR3, the sequence is CSASNPGAGSSYEQYF. DNA sequence: TGCAGTGCTAGTAACCCTGGGGCTGGAAGTTCCTACGAGCAGTACTTC.